Below are 5 T cell receptor beta chains sequenced from a single sample in a study of blood T cell repertoires in COVID-19. Sequencing was performed with immunoSEQ multiplex PCR; in TCRdb, only in-frame clones are kept and a portion is missing. The profile shows 450,000 or so clones, about 91% of them singletons. The sample taken for sequencing was peripheral blood. Receptor source: a man younger than 35 with COVID-19, enrolled during active disease.

The J gene is TRBJ2-7, the V gene TRBV6-5; 8 bases match TRBD2. Germline V gene lookup returns CDR1 MNHEY and CDR2 SVGAGI. The junction had 3 bases not matched to a gene; V was cut back by 7 bases and J by 4 bases. This CDR3 comprises 12 residues. The CDR3 reads CASTGGGYEQYF. CDR3 nucleotides: TGTGCCAGCACGGGCGGGGGGTACGAGCAGTACTTC.

The chain has TRBV24-1 and TRBJ2-3; TRBD2 might be the D (7 bases). CDR1 KGHDR and CDR2 SFDVKD come from the germline V gene. The CDR3 runs to 15 residues. V lost 4 bases, J lost 5 bases, and 15 bases lay in between. CDR3 region: CATSDPRGAQDTQYF. The CDR3 DNA reads as TGTGCCACCAGTGACCCCCGGGGGGCGCAAGATACGCAGTATTTT.

The chain links TRBV7-2 to TRBJ2-7; 8 positions agree with TRBD1. V lost 6 bases, J lost 4 bases, and 5 bases stayed unmatched. The CDR3 is made up of 13 amino acids. Germline V gene data show CDR1 as SGHTA and CDR2 as FQGNSA. The CDR3 spells CASSGNRGYEQYF. As DNA, the CDR3 is TGTGCCAGCAGTGGGAACAGGGGGTACGAGCAGTACTTC.

The table lists this clone with a count of one. This chain joins TRBV11-2 and TRBJ2-7; TRBD1 agrees at 9 bases. Germline assignment: CDR1 SGHAT and CDR2 FQNNGV. The J segment lost 4 bases and the V segment lost 5 bases, leaving 9 bases of the junction unmatched. This CDR3 has 15 amino acids. The CDR3 region has the DNA TGTGCCAGCAGCCGCAATCAGGACAGGGGATACGAGCAGTACTTC. It codes for CASSRNQDRGYEQYF.

The genes are TRBV2 and TRBJ2-5; possibly TRBD1 for D (5 bases). V lost 3 bases to trimming and J lost 2 bases, with 7 bases between them. The CDR3 is made up of 13 amino acids. CDR1 and CDR2 from the germline V gene are SNHLY and FYNNEI. The DNA for the CDR3 is TGTGCCAGCAGTGAGGGGCGGCAAGAGACCCAGTACTTC. Amino acid sequence: CASSEGRQETQYF.